A single sample is the source of the 4 T cell receptor beta chains below, sequenced in a study of CD4 T cells in relation to SARS-CoV-2 and coronaviruses. Their target antigens are unknown. CD4+ T cells from unexposed donors were obtained before the COVID-19 pandemic (2011-2018). Isolation of CD4+ T cells took place after less than 13 days in culture. Libraries were prepared by immunoSEQ multiplex PCR; TCRdb keeps only in-frame clonotypes and omits some of them. The data hold about 16,000 clones, with around 82% observed a single time. The specimen sequenced was CD4+ T cells from PBMCs, cultured in vitro. The receptors shown here come from a human donor in good health.

The rearrangement uses TRBV6-5 and TRBJ2-1; tentatively, D is TRBD2 (5 bases). Trimming removed 6 bases at V and 4 bases at J, with 16 bases between. Per the germline V gene, CDR1 is MNHEY and CDR2 is SVGAGI. This CDR3 region has 15 residues. The CDR3 sequence is CASSSPRVKYNEQFF. Here the CDR3 DNA reads TGTGCCAGCAGCTCCCCGAGGGTTAAGTACAATGAGCAGTTCTTC.

The chain joins TRBV7-9 to TRBJ2-1; TRBD2 matches 10 bases. Germline trimming cut 8 bases from V and 4 bases from J; bases unmatched to any gene: 8. CDR1 and CDR2 from the germline V gene are SEHNR and FQNEAQ (reference sequence). The CDR3 loop spans 15 amino acids. The CDR3 here is CASGLLAGEYNEQFF. The DNA of the CDR3 is TGTGCCAGCGGACTCCTAGCGGGAGAGTACAATGAGCAGTTCTTC.

The chain carries TRBV9 and TRBJ2-6; a possible D gene is TRBD1 (5 bases). Germline-derived CDR1 and CDR2 are SGDLS and YYNGEE. This CDR3 has 19 amino acids. V lost 2 bases and J lost 1, with 19 bases in between. The CDR3 DNA reads as TGTGCCAGCAGCGTTGGTCTTACGGACACCTTTTCTGGGGCCAACGTCCTGACTTTC. This encodes CASSVGLTDTFSGANVLTF.

The chain combines TRBV6-5 with TRBJ2-7; 10 bases are a match to TRBD2. CDR1 and CDR2 (germline): MNHEY, SVGAGI. The CDR3 extends over 15 amino acids. V lost 5 bases, J lost 4 bases, and 8 bases stayed unmatched. Written as DNA, the CDR3 is TGTGCCAGCAGTCTAGCCCTAGCGGGAGCTTACGAGCAGTACTTC. Translating it yields CASSLALAGAYEQYF.